This entry features one T cell receptor (beta chain) sequence. Its antigen remains unidentified. These data originate in a study of beta chain features in type 1 diabetes. Study-wide results and limits: The study found moderately but significantly shorter TCRB CDR3s in all four CD4+ subsets of Type 1 diabetes patients.

cDNA synthesis used the whole RNA isolate, giving expressed TCRB sequences. This table comes from immunoSEQ multiplex PCR, and its TCRdb copy is limited to in-frame clones, with some not included. The repertoire holds about 660,000 clones, over 12% seen once, with 0.035% to 0.045% in the top ten. The origin of this receptor is a man aged 18 to 30 with type 1 diabetes. The sample comprised naive CD4+ T cells from blood.

CDR3 in DNA: TGTGCCAGCAGCCCGCGGGGAGCGGGAGGGCCGGGGGAGACCCAGTACTTC. Its protein is CASSPRGAGGPGETQYF. The chain is built from TRBV5-4 and TRBJ2-5, with 10 nucleotides matching TRBD2. This CDR3 has 17 amino acids. V shed 4 bases, J shed 5 bases, and the junction held 14 bases outside the gene matches. Germline CDR1 and CDR2: SGHNT and YYREEE (reference sequence).